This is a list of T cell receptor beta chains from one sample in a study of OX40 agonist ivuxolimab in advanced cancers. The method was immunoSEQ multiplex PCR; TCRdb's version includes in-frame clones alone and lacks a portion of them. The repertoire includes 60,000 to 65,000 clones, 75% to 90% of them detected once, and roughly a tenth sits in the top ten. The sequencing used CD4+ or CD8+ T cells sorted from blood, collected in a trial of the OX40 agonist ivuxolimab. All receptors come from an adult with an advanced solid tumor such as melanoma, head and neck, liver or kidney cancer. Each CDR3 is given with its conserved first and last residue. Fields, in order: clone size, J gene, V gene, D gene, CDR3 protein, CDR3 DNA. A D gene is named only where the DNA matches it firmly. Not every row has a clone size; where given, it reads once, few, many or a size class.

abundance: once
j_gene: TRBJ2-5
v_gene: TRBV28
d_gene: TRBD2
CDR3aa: CASSLAGVAGETQYF
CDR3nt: TGTGCCAGCAGTTTAGCGGGAGTGGCAGGAGAGACCCAGTACTTC

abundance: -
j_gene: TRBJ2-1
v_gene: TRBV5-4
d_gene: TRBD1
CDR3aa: CATADRAYNEQFF
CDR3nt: TGTGCCACCGCCGACAGGGCATACAATGAGCAGTTCTTC

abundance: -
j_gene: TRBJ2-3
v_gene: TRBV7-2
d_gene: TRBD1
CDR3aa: CASSGGQGARDTQYF
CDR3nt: TGTGCCAGCAGCGGTGGACAGGGGGCGCGGGATACGCAGTATTTT

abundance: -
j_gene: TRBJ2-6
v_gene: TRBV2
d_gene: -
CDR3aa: CASSDSFSGVGANVLTF
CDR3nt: TGTGCCAGCAGTGATAGCTTCTCAGGGGTGGGGGCCAACGTCCTGACTTTC

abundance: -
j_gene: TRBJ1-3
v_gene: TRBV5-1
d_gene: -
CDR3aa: CASRGGPGNTIYF
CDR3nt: TGCGCCAGCAGAGGGGGGCCCGGAAACACCATATATTTT

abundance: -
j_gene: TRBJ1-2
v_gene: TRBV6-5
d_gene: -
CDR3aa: CASRPHYRVRGGYTF
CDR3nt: TGTGCCAGCAGGCCACATTACAGGGTTCGAGGAGGCTACACCTTC

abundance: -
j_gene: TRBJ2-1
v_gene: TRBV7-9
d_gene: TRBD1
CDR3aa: CASSRSIFRQGNFYNEQFF
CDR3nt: TGTGCCAGCAGCCGTAGTATCTTTCGACAGGGGAACTTTTACAATGAGCAGTTCTTC

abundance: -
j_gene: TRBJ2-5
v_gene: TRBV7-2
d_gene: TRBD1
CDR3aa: CASSLVSGGQGEETQYF
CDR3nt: TGTGCCAGCAGCTTAGTTTCAGGGGGCCAGGGGGAGGAGACCCAGTACTTC

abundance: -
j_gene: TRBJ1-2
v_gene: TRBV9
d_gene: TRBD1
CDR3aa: CASSVTGEAYGYTF
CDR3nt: TGTGCCAGCAGCGTTACAGGGGAAGCCTATGGCTACACCTTC

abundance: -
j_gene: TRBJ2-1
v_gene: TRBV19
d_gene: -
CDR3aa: CASSGGRGSYNEQFF
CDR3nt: TGTGCCAGTAGTGGGGGTCGTGGCTCCTACAATGAGCAGTTCTTC